This T cell receptor (beta chain) came from a study of Ad26.COV2.S vaccination and SARS-CoV-2 variants. Study at large: Participant was drawn from the COV1001 Ad26.COV2.S trial arm.

The assay was immunoSEQ multiplex PCR, and TCRdb's table has in-frame clones only and misses some. The table records about 480,000 clones, roughly 87% of them present only once. Study results and caveats: Non-spike TCR breadth did not differ much between vaccine and placebo recipients.

Notes on this clone: As yet, its antigen is unknown.

Germline CDR1 LGHNA, CDR2 YSLEER. V lost 0 bases to trimming and J lost 4 bases; unmatched junction nucleotides: 7. The CDR3 is 17 amino acids. Documented treatment: 15 to 20 received Ad26.COV2.S at low or high dose, single or two shots; about five received placebo; per-sample allocation not given. Samples were taken on day 63 after the first vaccine or placebo injection. It was an adult aged 18-55 years in Boston who was the donor. Its platform was an Ad26 vector, and its expressed antigen was Wuhan-strain SARS-CoV-2 spike. This chain joins TRBV4-3 and TRBJ2-7, with 12 bases fitting TRBD2. Sequenced material: peripheral blood, taken in a trial of Ad26.COV2.S vaccine versus placebo. The origin of this receptor is a person aged 18-65 years who received the Ad26.COV2.S COVID-19 vaccine or a placebo. CDR3 nucleotide sequence: TGCGCCAGCAGCCAAGATAACCTAGCGGGAGGGCATTACGAGCAGTACTTC. Its translation is CASSQDNLAGGHYEQYF.